Below are 5 T cell receptor beta chains sequenced from a single sample in a study of cytomegalovirus exposure and HLA in healthy donors. Both 60 Vbeta primers and 13 Jbeta primers went into the PCR. This table comes from immunoSEQ multiplex PCR, and its TCRdb copy is limited to in-frame clones, with some not included. The repertoire consists of 100,000 to 150,000 clones, with more than 70% occurring once and the leading ten covering 3% to 4.5%. The sequenced material came from PBMCs. The source is a man aged 25 to 45 in good health and CMV-seronegative.

This chain uses TRBV30 with TRBJ1-5, with D perhaps matching TRBD1 (6 bases). V gave up 2 bases and J gave up 3 bases, with 8 bases separating them. Germline V gene sequence: CDR1 GTSNPN, CDR2 SVGIG (reference sequence). This CDR3 is 13 amino acids long. CDR3 bases: TGTGCCTGGAGTACAGGGACCAATCAGCCCCAGCATTTT. It is translated as CAWSTGTNQPQHF.

V gene TRBV5-1 combines with J gene TRBJ2-2, with D uncertain. Germline loops: CDR1 SGHRS, CDR2 YFSETQ. The CDR3 length is 16 residues. Trimming stripped 0 bases from V and 0 bases from J, with 9 bases between. The CDR3 coding sequence is TGCGCCAGCAGCTTGGGACCACTATCGAACACCGGGGAGCTGTTTTTT. Its translation is CASSLGPLSNTGELFF. Filled out from reference TRBV5-1 and TRBJ2-2, the complete variable domain reads KAGVTQTPRYLIKTRGQQVTLSCSPISGHRSVSWYQQTPGQGLQFLFEYFSETQRNKGNFPGRFSGRQFSNSRSEMNVSTLELGDSALYLCASSLGPLSNTGELFFGEGSRLTVL.

V gene TRBV7-6 combines with J gene TRBJ2-7; 14 bases line up with TRBD2. CDR1 is SGHVS, CDR2 FNYEAQ, per germline. With 5 bases clipped from V and 1 base from J, the junction kept 7 bases outside the gene matches. CDR3 length equals 17 residues. As DNA, the CDR3 is TGTGCCAGCAGCGTGGGGACTAGCGGGGGACAATCCTACGAGCAGTACTTC. Residues: CASSVGTSGGQSYEQYF.

The J gene is TRBJ2-3, the V gene TRBV11-3, with D hard to call. CDR1 is SGHNT, CDR2 YENEEA, per germline. This CDR3 comprises 13 residues. V lost 0 bases, J lost 3 bases, and 4 bases lay in between. The CDR3 loop is CASSLDLTDTQYF. The CDR3 DNA reads as TGTGCCAGCAGCTTAGATCTGACAGATACGCAGTATTTT.

The chain joins TRBV6-5 to TRBJ2-7; TRBD1 matches at 8 bases. The length of the CDR3 is 12 residues. Germline values: CDR1 MNHEY, CDR2 SVGAGI. V gave up 5 bases and J gave up 10 bases; unmatched junction bases: 7. In DNA, the CDR3 is TGTGCCAGCAGTCGCGACAGGGGCCACCAGTACTTC. Its protein product is CASSRDRGHQYF.